This is a list of T cell receptor beta chains from one sample in a study of human T cells and chemical hapten exposure. One entry per CDR3 protein, called by TCRdb with MiXCR from the RACE reads. The table shows about 180,000 distinct CDR3 sequences, with just under 30% occurring only once. The source was whole blood, collected in connection with sensitization to the hapten diphenylcyclopropenone (DPC). The receptors shown here come from a woman in her twenties or thirties with alopecia areata. Some clones in this sample may be carry-over from other donors' samples. Both conserved end residues are part of each CDR3. The order of the fields is J gene, D gene, V gene, CDR3 protein. A D gene is named only where the DNA matches it firmly.

TRBJ2-3	NA	TRBV11-2	CASSFSAATYTDTQYF
TRBJ2-1	TRBD2	TRBV29-1	CSVEVPLAGGRNEQFF
TRBJ2-5	NA	TRBV5-1	CASSSTGSKTQYF
TRBJ2-7	NA	TRBV20-1	CSASPLSGLGYEQYF
TRBJ2-1	TRBD2	TRBV4-2	CASSQGSNLAGWSSYNEQFF
TRBJ2-3	TRBD1	TRBV29-1	CSVDLDRVTDTQYF
TRBJ1-1	NA	TRBV20-1	CSARDLQAMNTEAFF
TRBJ2-5	NA	TRBV4-3	CASSPRRGSVMETQYF
TRBJ2-1	NA	TRBV9	CASSADPYNEQFF
TRBJ2-1	TRBD2	TRBV28	CASSLGGVLYNEQFF
TRBJ1-4	NA	TRBV29-1	CSVEDPRDSNEKLFF
TRBJ2-7	NA	TRBV28	CASSLLVSGGPYEQYF
TRBJ2-7	NA	TRBV28	CASSFAYEQYF
TRBJ2-4	NA	TRBV7-9	CASTPDLNIQYF
TRBJ1-4	NA	TRBV9	CASSGGQIATNEKLFF
TRBJ2-7	NA	TRBV7-9	CASSARTAGPSEQYF
TRBJ1-2	TRBD1	TRBV7-2	CASSFPGQGRGYTF
TRBJ1-2	NA	TRBV29-1	CSVGGTNYGYTF
TRBJ2-7	TRBD2	TRBV28	CASSSTRLAGGVYEQYF
TRBJ2-7	NA	TRBV28	CASSPPGTQYEQYF
TRBJ2-7	TRBD2	TRBV29-1	CSVLAGVGYEQYF
TRBJ1-1	NA	TRBV29-1	CSGVIAGNTEAFF
TRBJ1-5	NA	TRBV21-1	CASSKTDSNQPQHF
TRBJ2-2	NA	TRBV5-1	CASSFGRGSTGELFF
TRBJ2-1	NA	TRBV21-1	CASSIDNEQFF
TRBJ1-2	NA	TRBV5-1	CASSLGSDYGYTF
TRBJ1-2	NA	TRBV28	CASSFSGRDYGYTF
TRBJ2-1	NA	TRBV10-3	CAIYRYNEQFF
TRBJ1-4	NA	TRBV9	CASSVGGEPREKLFF
TRBJ2-1	TRBD2	TRBV11-3	CASSPSGLAGDAGYNEQFF
TRBJ1-3	NA	TRBV20-1	CSASRQLGNTIYF
TRBJ1-1	TRBD1	TRBV28	CASRIPGTGGIEAFF
TRBJ2-1	NA	TRBV4-2	CASSQEGGYNEQFF
TRBJ2-5	TRBD2	TRBV9	CASSPGTSGKETQYF
TRBJ1-2	TRBD1	TRBV9	CASSGGQGPYGYTF
TRBJ1-6	NA	TRBV3-1	CASSRGAVFTSPPHF
TRBJ1-4	NA	TRBV7-9	CASSQRAAANEKLFF
TRBJ2-6	NA	TRBV29-1	CSVAFSGANVLTF
TRBJ1-2	NA	TRBV7-2	CASSFPGGINYGYTF
TRBJ2-1	NA	TRBV5-1	CASSADTSYNEQFF
TRBJ1-2	NA	TRBV10-3	CAITRETHYGYTF
TRBJ2-7	NA	TRBV29-1	CSVEDDRELSYEQYF
TRBJ2-7	TRBD1	TRBV12-3/TRBV12-4	CASSFQGAVNGKQYF
TRBJ2-2	NA	TRBV24-1	CATSDNSPTGELFF
TRBJ2-3	TRBD2	TRBV2	CASDGLAGVVTDTQYF
TRBJ2-7	NA	TRBV7-8	CASSSPMGSPYEQYF
TRBJ2-1	NA	TRBV28	CASSSTYQGSYNEQFF